The clone carrying this T cell receptor (beta chain) was recorded at least ten times. V shed 3 bases and J shed 5 bases, with 11 bases lying between them. The CDR3 spans 13 residues. Per germline, CDR1 LNHDA and CDR2 SQIVND (reference sequence). The source of the sample is a study of glioma-infiltrating T cells after dendritic cell vaccination. Sequencing used immunoSEQ multiplex PCR; TCRdb keeps in-frame clones, though not all of them. This sample carries roughly 85,000 clones, less than 85% of them seen once, and the ten largest clones take 8.5%. Time point described: after dendritic cell vaccination, including at tumor progression/relapse.

The V gene is TRBV19, the J gene TRBJ2-7, with D perhaps matching TRBD2 (6 bases). This clonotype was sampled from a human donor with glioblastoma. The sequenced sample was blood, obtained after dendritic cell vaccination. CDR3 nucleotides: TGTGCCAGTAGTATTTTGGGGGGAAACGAGCAGTACTTC. This codes for CASSILGGNEQYF.